These T cell receptor beta chains were read from a single sample in a study of blood T cell repertoires in COVID-19. Profiled with immunoSEQ multiplex PCR; TCRdb holds only in-frame clones, not every one. The table has hundreds of thousands of clones, roughly 85% seen once. Sequencing input: PBMCs or T cells enriched from blood (not recorded which). The receptors shown here come from a man aged 35 to 55 who had recovered from COVID-19. The CDR3 runs from the conserved cysteine through the conserved F or W. Part of the rows lack a size; the others show once, few, many or a class for expanded clones.

>TRBJ1-3|TRBV20-1|.
CSVNVRDTIYF
>TRBJ2-2|TRBV10-2|.
CASSESTGGTGELFF
>TRBJ2-1|TRBV6-2/TRBV6-3|.
CASSYGGAGGNEQFF
>TRBJ2-2|TRBV7-6|.
CASSRQENTGELFF
>TRBJ1-1|TRBV18|.
CASSPGQGQEAFF
>TRBJ2-1|TRBV4-1|.
CASSQGAGGSYNEQFF
>TRBJ1-3|TRBV5-1|.
CASSVGQGGNTIYF
>TRBJ1-1|TRBV7-9|.
CASSHNLGGIEAFF
>TRBJ2-7|TRBV4-1|.
CASSHPVGTPSEQYF
>TRBJ2-7|TRBV7-8|.
CASSLDRGAEQYF
>TRBJ2-1|TRBV18|.
CASSPPGLAGGTYNEQFF
>TRBJ2-5|TRBV5-8|.
CASSLAGQGETQYF
>TRBJ2-1|TRBV11-3|once
CASSLGSLGLGYEQFF
>TRBJ2-5|TRBV7-3|.
CASSLEREETQYF
>TRBJ2-2|TRBV11-2|.
CASSYRGGTGELFF
>TRBJ2-2|TRBV7-3|.
CASSPATSAGTGELFF
>TRBJ1-2|TRBV5-6|.
CASSHRQGVLYGYTF
>TRBJ2-3|TRBV7-6|.
CASSLRLRQGSDTQYF
>TRBJ2-2|TRBV7-2|few
CASSLAAGGPGGELFF
>TRBJ1-3|TRBV12-2|.
CASRFNPTGAFSGNTIYF
>TRBJ1-1|TRBV6-5|.
CATNQGSGTEAFF
>TRBJ1-5|TRBV12-5|.
CASGWAPWTDSLNQPQHF
>TRBJ1-6|TRBV7-9|.
CASSLTGGGSPLHF
>TRBJ2-7|TRBV20-1|.
CSASRGLAGEGTYEQYF
>TRBJ2-1|TRBV7-6|once
CASSPRWERNNEQFF
>TRBJ2-1|TRBV7-3|.
CASSASPTNEQFF
>TRBJ2-7|TRBV13|.
CASSLKASYEQYF
>TRBJ2-4|TRBV18|.
CASSPFDGRDRFTSAKNIQYF
>TRBJ2-5|TRBV18|.
CASSPGTGGQETQYF
>TRBJ2-5|TRBV6-5|.
CASSLAGVQETQYF
>TRBJ1-2|TRBV13|.
CASSARVYGYTF
>TRBJ2-1|TRBV5-1|few
CASSLDTSGSGVGQFF
>TRBJ2-3|TRBV28|.
CASSPGLAGDTDTQYF
>TRBJ2-7|TRBV27|.
CASSTFQGSYEQYF
>TRBJ2-7|TRBV11-2|.
CASSTGQGAYEQYF
>TRBJ1-5|TRBV5-6|.
CASSFRTSNQPQHF
>TRBJ2-7|TRBV10-3|once
CAISERGTEQYF
>TRBJ2-1|TRBV7-8|.
CASSLASKNEQFF
>TRBJ1-2|TRBV7-9|.
CASSLGSGYGYTF
>TRBJ2-4|TRBV5-6|.
CASSFPGPTSNIQYF